This T cell receptor (beta chain) was recovered during a study of T cell responses to AZD1222 COVID-19 vaccine. Study results and caveats: Two AZD1222 administrations were followed by greater Spike-specific TCR breadth and depth.

Trimming stripped 4 bases from V and 1 base from J, with 28 bases between. Germline V gives CDR1 MDHEN, CDR2 SYDVKM. The CDR3 sequence is 20 residues long. As regards this clone: Its antigen remains unknown.

Sequenced by immunoSEQ multiplex PCR; TCRdb stores in-frame clones only, minus some. The sample records 200,000 to 300,000 clones, 85% to 95% being singletons. Sequences were derived from peripheral blood, sampled on day 0 of AZD1222 vaccination. The sequence was collected from an adult in good health. The gene calls are TRBV28 and TRBJ1-2; D is perhaps TRBD1 (6 bases). CDR3 sequence reads: CASSYKALGSGQTFNYGYTF. In DNA form, the CDR3 reads TGTGCCAGCAGTTATAAGGCCCTGGGAAGTGGACAGACTTTTAACTATGGCTACACCTTC.